The clone carrying this T cell receptor (beta chain) has ten or more counts. What was amplified from RNA transcripts were TCR beta CDR3 regions. HTBI primers drove first-round RT-PCR of the TCR CDR3. TCRdb re-derived calls from the multiplex PCR reads in MiXCR, one entry per CDR3 protein. The sample has around 440,000 distinct CDR3 sequences; around 14% are singletons. This entry is derived from a study of T cells in Graves' hyperthyroidism and ophthalmopathy. The authors obtained PBMCs from roughly 10 ml of fresh peripheral blood. CDR3 length equals 14 residues. V lost 0 bases and J 7 bases, leaving 12 bases between the germline ends. Per germline, CDR1 SGHVS and CDR2 FQNEAQ.

Sequences were obtained from blood. The TCR comes from a woman between 18 and 29 years old with Graves' hyperthyroidism. The genes are TRBV7-8 and TRBJ2-5; TRBD2 is a possible D gene (5 bases). CDR3 residues: CASSLAGGEGTQYF. Here the CDR3 DNA reads TGTGCCAGCAGCTTAGCTGGAGGAGAGGGGACCCAGTACTTC.